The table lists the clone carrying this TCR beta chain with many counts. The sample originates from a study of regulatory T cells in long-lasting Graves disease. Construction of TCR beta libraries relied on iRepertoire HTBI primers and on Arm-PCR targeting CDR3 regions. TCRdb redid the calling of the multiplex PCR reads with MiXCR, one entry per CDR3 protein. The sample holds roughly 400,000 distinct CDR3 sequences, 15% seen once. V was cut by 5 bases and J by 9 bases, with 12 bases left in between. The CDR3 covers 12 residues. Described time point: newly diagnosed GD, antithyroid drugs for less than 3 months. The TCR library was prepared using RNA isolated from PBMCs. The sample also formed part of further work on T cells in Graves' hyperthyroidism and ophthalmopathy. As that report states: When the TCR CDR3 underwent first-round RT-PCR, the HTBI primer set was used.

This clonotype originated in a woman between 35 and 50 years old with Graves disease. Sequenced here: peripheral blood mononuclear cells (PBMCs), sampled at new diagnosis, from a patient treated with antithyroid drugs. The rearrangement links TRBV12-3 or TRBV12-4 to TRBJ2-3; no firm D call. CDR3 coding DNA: TGTGCCAGCAGTCCGCTCAGCGCAACGCAGTATTTT. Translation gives CASSPLSATQYF.